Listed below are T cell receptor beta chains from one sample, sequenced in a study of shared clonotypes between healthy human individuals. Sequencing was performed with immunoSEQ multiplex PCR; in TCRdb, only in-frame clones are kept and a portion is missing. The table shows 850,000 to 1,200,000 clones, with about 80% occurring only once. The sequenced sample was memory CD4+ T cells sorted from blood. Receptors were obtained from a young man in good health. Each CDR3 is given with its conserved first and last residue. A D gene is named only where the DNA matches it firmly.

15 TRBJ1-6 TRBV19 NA CASSIRTTNNSPLHF
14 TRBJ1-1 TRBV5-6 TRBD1 CASSHDRGYTEAFF
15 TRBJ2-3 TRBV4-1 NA CASSQDRGGADTQYF
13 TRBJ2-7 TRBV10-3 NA CAISDKGGYEQYF
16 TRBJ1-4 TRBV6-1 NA CASSETTGRTNEKLFF
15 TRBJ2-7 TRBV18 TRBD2 CASSPTSGVSYEQYF
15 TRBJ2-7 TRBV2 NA CASSAYSGPGYEQYF
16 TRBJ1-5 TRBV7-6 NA CASSLGFRGSNQPQHF
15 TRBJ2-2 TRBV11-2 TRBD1 CASRRPGQYTGELFF
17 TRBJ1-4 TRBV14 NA CASSQVVLAATNEKLFF
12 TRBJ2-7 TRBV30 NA CAWSVWGYEQYF
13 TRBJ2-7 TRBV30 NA CAWSVTPGYEQYF
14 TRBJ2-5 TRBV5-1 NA CASSLALARETQYF
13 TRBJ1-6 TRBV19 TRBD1 CASATQGYSPLHF
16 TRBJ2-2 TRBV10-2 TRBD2 CASGGLAGANTGELFF
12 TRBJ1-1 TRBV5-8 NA CASSFVVGEAFF
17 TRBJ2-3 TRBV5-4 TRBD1 CASSLGTGASGTDTQYF
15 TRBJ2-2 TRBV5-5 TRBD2 CASRMSGTMPGELFF
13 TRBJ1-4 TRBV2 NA CASSEPRAGKLFF
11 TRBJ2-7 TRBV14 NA CASSQGAGQYF
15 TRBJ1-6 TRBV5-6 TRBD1 CASSGRTGGNSPLHF
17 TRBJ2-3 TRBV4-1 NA CASSQDWPSVVTDTQYF
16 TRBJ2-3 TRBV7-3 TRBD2 CASSLEARGGVDTQYF
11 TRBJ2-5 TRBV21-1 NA CASSKLRGLYF
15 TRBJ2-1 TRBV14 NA CASSPQPSWNSEQFF
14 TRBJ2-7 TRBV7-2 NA CASSLGASGDEQYF